The 20 T cell receptor beta chains in this list originate from one sample, sequenced in a study of cytomegalovirus exposure and HLA in healthy donors. 60 Vbeta and 13 Jbeta primers were used in PCR. Some clones are missing from TCRdb's copy, which holds only in-frame ones; the method was immunoSEQ multiplex PCR. The top ten clones hold roughly 2% of a sample with roughly 250,000 clones, 80% to 90% of them seen once. Sequencing was performed on PBMCs. These receptors were obtained from a woman in her thirties or forties in good health and CMV-seropositive.

The chain recombines TRBV7-8 with TRBJ2-5; 11 nucleotides line up with TRBD2. The V segment lost 6 bases and the J segment 4 bases; nucleotides outside the gene matches: 16. The germline V gene has CDR1 SGHVS and CDR2 FQNEAQ. The CDR3 is 18 residues long. CDR3 bases: TGTGCCAGCAGTTCCTCTTTAGCGGGAGGGCCGGATAGAGAGACCCAGTACTTC. Protein product: CASSSSLAGGPDRETQYF.

J is TRBJ2-3 and V is TRBV5-1, with 11 nucleotides matching TRBD2. Germline V gene lookup returns CDR1 SGHRS and CDR2 YFSETQ. V was pared by 0 bases and J by 3 bases, with 6 bases of the junction left unmatched. This CDR3 is 17 amino acids long. In nucleotides, the CDR3 is TGCGCCAGCAGCTTGGAAACTAGCGGGAGTTTGACAGATACGCAGTATTTT. Amino acids: CASSLETSGSLTDTQYF.

The genes are TRBV5-4 and TRBJ1-2; 8 positions match TRBD1. From germline, CDR1 is SGHNT and CDR2 YYREEE (reference sequence). The CDR3 spans 14 residues. V lost 6 bases, J lost 8 bases, and 12 bases stayed unmatched. DNA of the CDR3: TGTGCCAGCAACCCGGGACAGGAGTTAATGGGCTACACCTTC. Translated, it gives CASNPGQELMGYTF. Supplemented by reference TRBV5-4 and TRBJ1-2, the full variable domain reads ETGVTQSPTHLIKTRGQQVTLRCSSQSGHNTVSWYQQALGQGPQFIFQYYREEENGRGNFPPRFSGLQFPNYSSELNVNALELDDSALYLCASNPGQELMGYTFGSGTRLTVV.

This chain connects TRBV15 to TRBJ1-1; no firm D call. The germline V gene has CDR1 LNHNV and CDR2 YYDKDF (reference sequence). With 0 bases removed from V and 4 bases from J, the gap between germline ends came to 12 bases. The CDR3 is made up of 15 amino acids. Here the CDR3 DNA reads TGTGCCACCAGCAGAGATTCGGTCGGGTCCACTGAAGCTTTCTTT. Its translation: CATSRDSVGSTEAFF.

This chain connects TRBV13 to TRBJ1-1, with a tentative D call TRBD1 (6 bases). The V gene's germline CDR1 is PRHDT and CDR2 FYEKMQ (reference sequence). CDR3 length: 15 amino acids. V lost 0 bases and J 1 base, leaving 9 bases between the germline ends. The CDR3 is CASSLGTGTNTEAFF. The CDR3, as DNA: TGTGCCAGCAGCTTAGGAACAGGGACGAACACTGAAGCTTTCTTT.

This rearrangement joins TRBV7-9 to TRBJ1-2; TRBD1 might be the D (5 bases). CDR1 SEHNR and CDR2 FQNEAQ come from the germline V gene (reference sequence). There are 14 residues in the CDR3. V was cut by 0 bases and J by 5 bases, with 10 bases left in between. CDR3 nucleotides: TGTGCCAGCAGCTTAGCTCCCTCAGGGTATGGCTACACCTTC. This codes for CASSLAPSGYGYTF.

This clone was found once. The chain recombines TRBV30 with TRBJ1-4; tentative D call: TRBD1 (5 bases). Deletions cut 1 base from V and 7 bases from J, with 13 bases between. This CDR3 has 14 amino acids. CDR1 and CDR2 from the germline V gene are GTSNPN and SVGIG (reference sequence). The CDR3 DNA is TGTGCCTGGAGTGATGGGGCAGCCTCTGAAAAACTGTTTTTT. It is translated as CAWSDGAASEKLFF.

There are a few counts of this clone. This sequence joins TRBV30 and TRBJ1-4; D gene uncertain. This CDR3 is 13 amino acids long. Trimming removed 1 base from V and 3 bases from J, with 6 bases in between. The germline V gene has CDR1 GTSNPN and CDR2 SVGIG (reference sequence). The CDR3 bases are TGTGCCTGGAGTGGGCTTGCTAATGAAAAACTGTTTTTT. It is translated as CAWSGLANEKLFF.

The rearrangement links TRBV5-6 to TRBJ2-2; TRBD1 agrees at 9 bases. CDR3 length: 17 residues. CDR1 SGHDT and CDR2 YYEEEE come from the germline V gene. After removal of 1 base from V and 4 bases from J, the junction contained 8 bases not matched to a gene. The CDR3 sequence: CASSLFLGQGFTGELFF. As DNA, the CDR3 is TGTGCCAGCAGCTTGTTCCTGGGACAGGGATTCACCGGGGAGCTGTTTTTT.

The V gene is TRBV5-4, the J gene TRBJ2-7, with 7 bases aligning to TRBD2. The CDR3 is 16 amino acids. Germline V lookup: CDR1 SGHNT, CDR2 YYREEE (reference sequence). After removal of 4 bases from V and 2 bases from J, the junction contained 12 bases not matched to a gene. In nucleotides, the CDR3 is TGTGCCAGCAGCCCCGAGGGGCTAGCGGAGACCTACGAGCAGTACTTC. As protein: CASSPEGLAETYEQYF.

The V call is TRBV5-8, the J call TRBJ2-7, with 13 bases lining up with TRBD2. There are 16 residues in the CDR3. Germline V gene data show CDR1 as SGHTS and CDR2 as YDEGEE. Unmatched junction bases numbered 4, after V lost 3 bases and J lost 1 base. The CDR3 is CASSSMGLAGSYEQYF. Written as DNA, the CDR3 is TGTGCCAGCAGCTCGATGGGACTAGCGGGATCCTACGAGCAGTACTTC.

This clone was found a few times. Distinct nucleotide sequences in the sample also encode this CDR3. The gene calls are TRBV11-3 and TRBJ1-1; D is ambiguous. Trimming removed 0 bases from V and 5 bases from J, with 7 bases in between. Germline V gives CDR1 SGHNT, CDR2 YENEEA. The CDR3 length is 13 residues. The chain's CDR3 is CASSLDRGTEAFF. Here the CDR3 DNA reads TGTGCCAGCAGCTTAGATCGCGGGACTGAAGCTTTCTTT.

The chain links TRBV6-5 to TRBJ2-7; no clear D gene. V was pared by 5 bases and J by 0 bases, with 8 bases between. CDR1 and CDR2 from the germline V gene are MNHEY and SVGAGI. This CDR3 contains 13 residues. The CDR3 bases are TGTGCCAGCAGTGAGGCTCCCTCCTACGAGCAGTACTTC. It encodes CASSEAPSYEQYF.

This chain connects TRBV18 to TRBJ2-2; TRBD1 might be the D (6 bases). Germline-derived CDR1 and CDR2 are KGHSH and LQKENI. The CDR3 extends over 15 amino acids. V gave up 6 bases and J gave up 1 base, with 12 bases separating them. The CDR3 DNA sequence: TGTGCCAGCTCGCTGGGGGCAGGGAACACCGGGGAGCTGTTTTTT. Its protein is CASSLGAGNTGELFF.

The chain recombines TRBV18 with TRBJ1-4; 9 positions agree with TRBD1. V lost 4 bases, J lost 0 bases, and 3 bases stayed unmatched. The germline gives CDR1 KGHSH, CDR2 LQKENI. This CDR3 region has 16 residues. The CDR3 region is CASSRGQGSTNEKLFF. The CDR3 coding sequence is TGTGCCAGCTCACGAGGACAGGGGTCAACTAATGAAAAACTGTTTTTT.

This clone was seen more than once but under ten times. This chain connects TRBV11-2 to TRBJ2-5; 11 bases map to TRBD2. V was clipped by 5 bases and J by 4 bases; unmatched bases: 6. From germline, CDR1 is SGHAT and CDR2 FQNNGV. This CDR3 has 15 amino acids. The CDR3 loop reads CASSRRLAGGETQYF. As DNA, the CDR3 is TGTGCCAGCAGCCGGAGGCTAGCGGGAGGAGAGACCCAGTACTTC. The complete variable domain, with remaining parts taken from reference TRBV11-2 and TRBJ2-5, reads EAGVAQSPRYKIIEKRQSVAFWCNPISGHATLYWYQQILGQGPKLLIQFQNNGVVDDSQLPKDRFSAERLKGVDSTLKIQPAKLEDSAVYLCASSRRLAGGETQYFGPGTRLLVL.

This clone appeared a few times. An end of the junction does not agree with germline; a read error may underlie this. The chain couples TRBV7-7 to TRBJ2-2, with D hard to call. The CDR3 contains 14 residues. The germline CDR1 and CDR2 sequences are SSHAT and FNYEAQ (reference sequence). CDR3 residues: CASSPWQFTGELFF. The DNA for the CDR3 is TGTGCTAGCAGTCCGTGGCAGTTCACCGGGGAGCTGTTTTTT.

The chain carries TRBV6-5 and TRBJ1-6; 9 nucleotides match TRBD1. J was trimmed by 8 bases and V by 6 bases; bases with no gene match: 2. Germline V CDR1 and CDR2: MNHEY, SVGAGI. The CDR3 contains 13 residues. The CDR3 DNA reads as TGTGCCAGCAGGCGGACAGGGGATTCACCCCTCCACTTT. Encoded protein: CASRRTGDSPLHF.

This chain joins TRBV7-8 and TRBJ2-3, with 12 bases lining up with TRBD2. CDR1 is SGHVS, CDR2 FQNEAQ, per germline. V lost 1 base, J lost 3 bases, and 5 bases stayed unmatched. The CDR3 spans 17 residues. CDR3 residues: CASSLGAGTSGTDTQYF. As DNA, the CDR3 is TGTGCCAGCAGCTTAGGGGCCGGGACTAGCGGGACAGATACGCAGTATTTT.

This chain links TRBV5-4 with TRBJ2-3; a weak D match, TRBD2 (7 bases). Germline lookup yields CDR1 SGHNT and CDR2 YYREEE (reference sequence). V was cut by 3 bases and J by 8 bases, with 16 bases left in between. This CDR3 contains 14 residues. CDR3 coding DNA: TGTGCCAGCAGCTACGATGTGGGAGGGGGTACGCAGTATTTT. Amino acids: CASSYDVGGGTQYF.